The entry below describes one TCR beta chain. The record originates from a study of T cell clonotyping in hematopoietic cell transplantation. The data were produced by immunoSEQ multiplex PCR, yet TCRdb's version contains in-frame clones alone and is incomplete. The profile shows some 8,400 clones, about 88% of them singletons. The germline gives CDR1 MNHEY, CDR2 SMNVEV (reference sequence). This CDR3 contains 16 residues. With 5 bases clipped from V and 4 bases from J, the junction kept 9 bases outside the gene matches. The source of this sequence is a male patient over 55 who had an allogeneic stem cell transplant from a related donor, so the T cells may come from the graft donor. Some clones in this sample may be carry-over from other donors' samples. The chain couples TRBV27 to TRBJ1-3; 9 bases match TRBD1. The material sequenced was peripheral blood mononuclear cells, taken at the time of graft-versus-host disease after allogeneic stem cell transplant. The CDR3 loop reads CASSPGAGTGGNTIYF. CDR3 DNA: TGTGCCAGCAGTCCGGGCGCCGGGACAGGGGGAAACACCATATATTTT.